This T cell receptor (beta chain) derives from a study of coeliac disease. Sequencing used immunoSEQ multiplex PCR; TCRdb keeps in-frame clones, though not all of them. The data hold 6,000 to 8,000 clones, with approximately 72% observed a single time. CDR3 length equals 15 residues. Germline loops: CDR1 SEHNR, CDR2 FQNEAQ (reference sequence). Germline trimming cut 5 bases from V and 7 bases from J; bases unmatched to any gene: 11. Material: lamina propria lymphocytes from the gut. This sequence joins TRBV7-9 and TRBJ2-1; 7 bases agree with TRBD2. The receptor's source is a man under 40 with celiac disease. This CDR3 reads CASSLAGVRGNEQFF. The CDR3 DNA reads as TGTGCCAGCAGCCTCGCGGGGGTCCGAGGTAATGAGCAGTTCTTC.